This entry features one TCR beta chain sequence. The antigen it recognizes is unknown. The conserved closing phenylalanine or tryptophan is absent in this CDR3, likely reflecting a read error. The DNA is omitted, as the CDR3 cannot be located on it reliably, and the CDR3 follows TCRdb's listing. This sample is part of a study of graft-versus-host responses after intestinal transplantation (dated by TCRdb to about 2021). For the study in its entirety: Recipients received multivisceral, liver-intestinal, or isolated intestinal transplants. Anti-thymocyte globulin induction was given to all recipients, followed by maintenance tacrolimus and steroids for approximately three years. After intestinal transplantation, graft-versus-host and host-versus-graft alloreactive T cell clones were followed in the graft, circulation and bone marrow using bulk TCR-beta CDR3 sequencing. To identify alloreactive clones, pre-transplant mixed lymphocyte reaction products were sequenced and compared with unstimulated pre-transplant donor and recipient T cells. Of the 20 to 25 intestinal transplant recipients enrolled in the cohort, one of whom was a retransplant, a few patients without pretransplant specimens were excluded. A peak of at least 4% donor T cells among recipient peripheral blood mononuclear cells was the definition used for donor T cell macrochimerism. Samples from three later patients were sequenced in-house on an Illumina MiSeq with MiXCR processing rather than by the commercial service. Overall results and qualifications from the work: Early after transplant, declines in HvG clones were associated with peak levels of circulating GvH clones. The conclusions were limited by the relatively low number and heterogeneity of the intestinal transplant patients. GvH clones were found in recipient bone marrow, and some of the GvH clones appeared earlier in ileal mucosa or blood, which is consistent with an intestinal mucosal origin. Patients with donor T cell macrochimerism had high GvH to HvG T cell clonal ratios in their allografts.

The library was generated by the immunoSEQ multiplex PCR assay. For most patients, genomic DNA was isolated with the Qiagen DNeasy Blood and Tissue Kit and sent frozen to Adaptive Biotechnologies for TCR sequencing. High-throughput TCR-beta CDR3 sequencing of genomic DNA from most patients was performed by Adaptive Biotechnologies. The original methods were these. Adaptive's ImmunoSEQ software was the source of the TCR sequencing data for roughly 19 patients, while three other patients were processed with MiXCR and VDJtools. To correct CD4 versus CD8 sorting errors, sequences present in both subsets at a frequency ratio below 5:1 were removed. CDR3 nucleotide sequences shared between donor and recipient were removed because the origin of such sequences could not be assigned. To count as alloreactive, a clone needed at least 2-fold expansion over unstimulated cells and a minimum CFSE-low frequency of 0.002% (template counts) or 0.001% (read counts). Clones detected in sequenced pre-transplant spleen, lymph node, or MLR CFSE-low populations of the donor or recipient were defined as mappable. The cumulative frequency of alloreactive clones was calculated as a percentage of all sequences, weighted by copy number. In TCRdb, the immuneACCESS table is reduced to in-frame sequences with V and J assigned. These tables do not hold every clone; where another copy was compared, an unresolved V gene accounts for under half, and the others remain unexplained. V, J and clone size reflect that table, while D and trimming were determined from the DNA. This sample holds tens of thousands of clones; 80% to 90% were observed only once. Together, the top ten hold around 8.6% of the sample.

Explained via the paper, the time point label denotes: cells obtained before transplantation from donor or recipient. CD3+CD4+ and CD3+CD8+ populations were FACS-sorted from unstimulated pre-transplant donor and recipient cells taken from spleen or lymph nodes. The sequence was obtained from a human donor who was the organ donor for an intestinal transplant. The source was unstimulated CD8+ T cells sorted from spleen or lymph node cells, collected before transplant.

The CDR3 loop reads CASSWSFL. Rearrangement joined TRBV2 to TRBJ1-1. With termini counted, the CDR3 has 8 amino acids. CDR1 and CDR2 (SNHLY, FYNNEI) derive from the germline V gene.